This T cell receptor beta chain appears in the sequencing data of a study of T cells of healthy individuals. The CDR3 runs to 16 residues. Germline CDR1 is MDHEN and CDR2 is SYDVKM. The V and J ends lost 8 bases and 5 bases, in that order; junction bases with no gene match: 13. At least ten counts were recorded for this clonotype. TCRdb reanalysed the 5' RACE reads using MiXCR and keeps one entry per CDR3 protein. The table has 65,000 to 95,000 distinct CDR3 sequences, approximately 4.7% seen once. The TCR was taken from a female donor in good health. The genes are TRBV28 and TRBJ2-5; TRBD1 agrees at 11 bases. CDR3 in amino acids: CASLSSGTGGFETQYF. The CDR3 DNA sequence: TGTGCCAGCCTCTCCTCCGGGACAGGGGGTTTCGAGACCCAGTACTTC.